This T cell receptor (beta chain) was profiled in a study of spatial heterogeneity in lung cancer. Findings and caveats of the study: Expanded tumor TCRs that were ubiquitous appeared in blood more at resection than follow-up.

Sample time point: blood at routine non-recurrence follow-up after resection. Tumor, nontumor lung or frozen PBMC supplied whole RNA, sequenced without sorting. TCRdb re-called the 5' RACE reads through MiXCR, storing one row per CDR3 protein. The sample holds about 52,000 distinct CDR3 sequences, around 6.7% seen once. Germline lookup yields CDR1 LGHDT and CDR2 YNNKEL (reference sequence). V shed 5 bases and J 4 bases; nucleotides not matched to a gene: 11. This CDR3 is built from 16 residues. The table lists this clonotype with a few counts. Its specificity is unknown. The sequence derives from a female donor with early-stage non-small cell lung cancer. The rearrangement links TRBV3-1 to TRBJ2-1, with 7 bases identical to TRBD1. Sequenced material: PBMCs, taken at follow-up. The CDR3 reads CASSDGRQGQYNEQFF. As DNA, the CDR3 is TGTGCCAGCAGCGACGGAAGACAGGGACAGTACAATGAGCAGTTCTTC.